The 16 T cell receptor beta chains below were found in one sample sequenced in a study of blood T cell repertoires in COVID-19. Only in-frame clones appear in the TCRdb table, and some are missing; sequencing was by immunoSEQ multiplex PCR. This sample carries 95,000 to 150,000 clones, 79% of them seen once, and the ten largest clones take 3.5% to 4.5%. The sequencing sample was made of peripheral blood. These receptors were collected from an elderly woman with acute or convalescent COVID-19.

J is TRBJ2-7 and V is TRBV5-1, with D possibly being TRBD2 (6 bases). Between the trimmed V and J ends, which lost 0 bases and 7 bases, there was a span of 14 bases. Germline lookup yields CDR1 SGHRS and CDR2 YFSETQ. The CDR3 consists of 14 residues. CDR3 region: CASSLAVQAGEQYF. The CDR3 DNA is TGCGCCAGCAGCTTGGCCGTCCAGGCGGGAGAGCAGTACTTC.

The chain employs TRBV4-1 and TRBJ1-2; TRBD1 agrees at 9 bases. Germline values: CDR1 MGHRA, CDR2 YSYEKL. V was clipped by 4 bases and J by 6 bases; unmatched bases: 3. The CDR3 is made up of 13 amino acids. CDR3 sequence (DNA): TGCGCCAGCAGCCGTACAGGGGGCGATGGCTACACCTTC. This gives the protein CASSRTGGDGYTF.

The table lists this clone with a count of one. The chain couples TRBV7-2 to TRBJ2-3, with 7 bases lining up with TRBD2. CDR1 and CDR2 (germline): SGHTA, FQGNSA. V trimming: 5 bases; J trimming: 2 bases; junction bases outside the gene matches: 10. The CDR3 extends over 16 amino acids. In nucleotides, the CDR3 is TGTGCCAGCAGCGGTCCTGGGGGGGAGCTCACAGATACGCAGTATTTT. Translated, it gives CASSGPGGELTDTQYF.

This clone showed up just once. V and J are TRBV16 and TRBJ2-1; TRBD2 matches 8 bases. Trimming removed 4 bases from V and 3 bases from J; junction bases left unmatched: 11. This CDR3 has 17 residues. The germline V gene encodes CDR1 KGHSY and CDR2 FQNENV. DNA for the CDR3: TGTGCCAGCAGCCTCCGGGGGGGCGGGAGTTTCTACAATGAGCAGTTCTTC. It encodes CASSLRGGGSFYNEQFF.

The genes are TRBV7-2 and TRBJ1-5; D gene uncertain. Trimming took 4 bases from V and 3 from J, leaving 10 bases between them. Germline V gives CDR1 SGHTA, CDR2 FQGNSA. The CDR3 contains 14 residues. The CDR3 sequence: CASSSSTYNQPQHF. The CDR3 bases are TGTGCCAGCAGCTCCTCGACATACAATCAGCCCCAGCATTTT.

The chain uses TRBV5-8 and TRBJ2-7; D possibly corresponds to TRBD1 (5 bases). CDR3 size: 12 residues. Germline CDR1 reads SGHTS; CDR2 reads YDEGEE. Trimming stripped 2 bases from V and 4 bases from J, with 7 bases between. The chain's CDR3 is CASSFQGYEQYF. DNA for the CDR3: TGTGCCAGCAGCTTTCAGGGTTACGAGCAGTACTTC.

This clone was seen a single time. For the CDR3, the DNA is TGTGCCAGCTCACCGGGAGGACTACTCCGGAACACTGAAGCTTTCTTT. It yields the protein CASSPGGLLRNTEAFF. This chain uses TRBV18 with TRBJ1-1; no reliable D call. The V end was cut by 3 bases, the J end by 1 base, with 15 bases between. Germline-derived CDR1 and CDR2 are KGHSH and LQKENI. The CDR3 contains 16 residues.

This chain connects TRBV6-2 or TRBV6-3 to TRBJ1-2, with unresolved D. V was shortened by 5 bases and J by 1 base, with 20 bases between the two germline ends. This CDR3 has 17 residues. Germline CDR1 reads MNHEY; CDR2 reads SVGEGT. Written as DNA, the CDR3 is TGTGCCAGCAGTCCCCGAGGGTCTCCGGGTCTTAACTATGGCTACACCTTC. Its translation: CASSPRGSPGLNYGYTF.

A remark on this clone: Other DNA sequences of this sample code for an identical CDR3. The rearrangement uses TRBV5-1 and TRBJ2-1; the D gene is possibly TRBD1 (6 bases). Germline V gives CDR1 SGHRS, CDR2 YFSETQ. CDR3 length: 16 residues. The V gene lost 2 bases and the J gene lost 1 base, with 13 bases spanning the gap. This CDR3 is CASSLGGGDSYNEQFF. The CDR3 nucleotides are TGCGCCAGCAGCTTAGGTGGGGGCGATTCCTACAATGAGCAGTTCTTC.

This clone occurred a few times. V and J are TRBV2 and TRBJ1-1; TRBD1 agrees at 9 bases. CDR1 is SNHLY, CDR2 FYNNEI, per germline. The CDR3 is 14 residues long. With V trimmed by 5 bases and J by 5 bases, 6 bases remained unmatched. The DNA for the CDR3 is TGTGCCAGCAGTATAATACAGGGGGCGACTGAAGCTTTCTTT. Its translation: CASSIIQGATEAFF.

The rearrangement links TRBV5-1 to TRBJ1-4; no reliable D call. The CDR3 runs to 17 residues. The germline CDR1 and CDR2 sequences are SGHRS and YFSETQ. The V and J ends lost 1 base and 6 bases respectively, with 19 bases between them. The CDR3 coding sequence is TGCGCCAGCAGCTTGAAAACCCTACGTCCACGTTATGAAAAACTGTTTTTT. Translating it yields CASSLKTLRPRYEKLFF.

V gene TRBV4-1 combines with J gene TRBJ2-5; TRBD1 might be the D (6 bases). The ends were cut back, 3 bases at V and 2 bases at J, with 16 bases in the middle. CDR3 length equals 16 residues. Germline assignment: CDR1 MGHRA and CDR2 YSYEKL. The CDR3 region is CASSQGADPLQETQYF. The DNA of the CDR3 is TGCGCCAGCAGCCAGGGGGCGGACCCGCTACAAGAGACCCAGTACTTC.

The V call is TRBV7-7, the J call TRBJ2-2, with 8 positions matching TRBD2. Germline V gene sequence: CDR1 SSHAT, CDR2 FNYEAQ (reference sequence). The V segment lost 4 bases and the J segment 7 bases; nucleotides outside the gene matches: 8. The CDR3 totals 15 residues. For the CDR3, the DNA is TGTGCCAGCAGCTACGGGACTAGTCGAGGCGGGGAGCTGTTTTTT. Its protein product is CASSYGTSRGGELFF.

The V call is TRBV19, the J call TRBJ2-1, with TRBD2 matching over 9 bases. This CDR3 region has 16 residues. The V segment lost 6 bases and the J segment 8 bases; nucleotides outside the gene matches: 14. Germline assignment: CDR1 LNHDA and CDR2 SQIVND (reference sequence). The DNA for the CDR3 is TGTGCCAGTAGCAGCCCCTTTGCGGGAGGGCCCGATGAGCAGTTCTTC. Amino acid sequence: CASSSPFAGGPDEQFF.

The chain recombines TRBV7-9 with TRBJ2-3; the D gene is possibly TRBD1 (6 bases). Germline V gene data show CDR1 as SEHNR and CDR2 as FQNEAQ (reference sequence). V shed 5 bases and J shed 0 bases, with 15 bases lying between them. The CDR3 is 16 residues long. CDR3 protein: CASSRRTDSSTDTQYF. The CDR3, as DNA: TGTGCCAGCAGCCGGCGGACAGACTCTAGCACAGATACGCAGTATTTT.

This sequence joins TRBV5-1 and TRBJ2-5; a possible D gene is TRBD1 (6 bases). The CDR3 contains 12 residues. Trimming took off 2 bases at V and 5 bases at J, with 7 bases between the two ends. Germline V gene data show CDR1 as SGHRS and CDR2 as YFSETQ. For the CDR3, the DNA is TGCGCCAGCAGCTTTCAGGGGGAGACCCAGTACTTC. It translates to CASSFQGETQYF.